Detailed here is one TCR beta chain. This clone has a handful of counts. Its cognate antigen has yet to be identified. No base quality values were provided; no much bigger clone lies one nucleotide off. Unmatched junction bases come to 3, with V trimmed by 2 bases and J by 2 bases. The germline V gene encodes CDR1 SGHTA and CDR2 FQGTGA. The cysteine opens and the phenylalanine closes a CDR3 of 15 amino acids. The kept DNA is CDR3 alone, 45 bases in frame from the first base. Following the manufacturer's recommendations, the immunoSEQ kit was used to generate TCR beta libraries from genomic DNA. Library preparation used a first multiplex PCR with proprietary primers, then a second PCR adding unique barcodes, with bead cleanups after each round. Each sample batch included a kit-provided positive control reaction and a negative control reaction. The final libraries were assessed on an Agilent 4200 TapeStation D1000 ScreenTape, pooled by volume, and quantified by qPCR. Sequencing ran on an Illumina NextSeq500 with a MidOutput 150-cycle cartridge, using 156 Read1 and 15 Index1 cycles with kit custom primers. The pooled library was loaded at roughly 0.93 pM, with an approximately 20% PhiX control spiked in. In the authors' own workflow: Vendor-processed data were analyzed in R, and a clonotype was defined as all T cells sharing the same CDR3 nucleotide sequence. For clone abundance analyses, frequencies were normalized to the 10,000 most abundant clones in each sample. Public T cell clones, which averaged fewer than five per sample, were removed prior to analysis. A difference in abundance of at least 32-fold between compartments was used to define tumor-enriched and baseline blood-enriched clonotypes. A beta-binomial differential abundance model was used to identify clonotypes that expanded or contracted between blood time points. Similarity between tumor and blood repertoires was quantified using the Baroni-Urbani and Buser coefficient, and groups were compared with two-tailed Wilcoxon tests in R. TCRdb stores this immuneACCESS table with in-frame sequences only. Part of the clones is absent; in the studies checked, under half of the shortfall reflects unresolved V genes, and no reason is known for the rest. D and trimming come from the DNA, and the V and J calls and clone size come from that table. The sample includes roughly 140,000 clones, with approximately 90% observed a single time. 13% of the sample belongs to the ten largest clones.

The sample is drawn from a study of radiation and T cells in renal cell carcinoma (dated by TCRdb to the early 2020s). In the study overall: The samples were obtained from a clinical trial, where primary renal cell carcinomas were treated with 15 Gy stereotactic body radiation therapy and then removed by nephrectomy 4 weeks afterward. In total, some 52 samples underwent TCR beta sequencing: roughly 25 tumors plus 27 peripheral blood samples. Across all 50 or so samples, 4,016,671 unique CDR3 nucleotide sequences, encoding 2 million to 3 million unique CDR3 amino acid sequences, were identified.

This specimen's time point label, per the study, means: blood 2 weeks post-SBRT. Read against the paper, the sample's treatment or condition label means: 15 Gy SBRT to primary tumor, nephrectomy 4 weeks later. Serial peripheral blood from radiation-treated patients was sampled at baseline, 2 weeks and 4 weeks after SBRT to track tumor-enriched clonotypes. All patients had renal cell carcinoma with clear cell pathology. Genomic DNA for TCR sequencing was prepared using the QIAamp DNA Blood Mini Kit (Qiagen). The analyses included just those samples that passed every quality control check. General study outcomes and caveats: Changes in the blood repertoire were not tracked past 4 weeks after treatment. Because pretreatment tumor biopsies were not available, the baseline intratumoral presence of clonotypes could not be determined. Effects of radiation dose or scheduling on the TCR repertoire could not be addressed with the single-armed trial design. In blood, the top tumor clonotypes increased from baseline to 2 weeks after radiation and then shrank by 4 weeks, which suggests a temporary expansion of tumor-resident clones.

Specimen: blood, collected from a patient whose treatment included radiotherapy and nephrectomy. This TCR derives from a woman in her forties or fifties with renal cell carcinoma. The chain was built from TRBV7-3 and TRBJ2-7, with TRBD1 matching 10 junction bases. The DNA sequence follows: TGTGCCAGCAGCTTACGGGACAGGGGTCCCTACGAGCAGTACTTC. This codes for CASSLRDRGPYEQYF.